The 28 T cell receptor beta chains presented below share a single source sample, sequenced in a study of cytomegalovirus exposure and HLA in healthy donors. PCR was performed using 60 Vbeta and 13 Jbeta primers. TCRdb's table, derived via immunoSEQ multiplex PCR, lists solely in-frame clones and lacks some. The table includes about 160,000 clones, about four fifths detected once. Source material: PBMCs. The receptors originated from a male donor in good health and CMV-seropositive.

The chain couples TRBV19 to TRBJ1-1, with D maybe TRBD1 (5 bases). V lost 2 bases and J 4 bases, leaving 11 bases between the germline ends. Germline V gene data show CDR1 as LNHDA and CDR2 as SQIVND (reference sequence). The CDR3 has 14 amino acids. The chain's CDR3 is CASSIKRGGTEAFF. The CDR3 nucleotides read TGTGCCAGTAGTATAAAGCGGGGGGGCACTGAAGCTTTCTTT.

The rearrangement links TRBV30 to TRBJ2-3; 12 bases match TRBD2. Germline V gives CDR1 GTSNPN, CDR2 SVGIG (reference sequence). The CDR3 has 14 amino acids. V gave up 3 bases and J gave up 9 bases; unmatched junction bases: 7. The CDR3 nucleotides read TGTGCCTGGAGCGCACCTACTAGCGGGGGGACGCAGTATTTT. Translating gives CAWSAPTSGGTQYF.

The CDR3 bases are TGTGCCAGCAGTGAATTGCGTGGCTACACCTTC. It is translated as CASSELRGYTF. The rearrangement uses TRBV25-1 and TRBJ1-2; unclear D gene. The V and J ends lost 1 base and 7 bases respectively, with 4 bases between them. CDR3 length: 11 amino acids. The germline V gene has CDR1 MGHDK and CDR2 SYGVNS.

This clone has a handful of counts. The V call is TRBV7-9, the J call TRBJ1-1; D uncertain. V was pared by 5 bases and J by 4 bases, with 20 bases between. In germline, CDR1 is SEHNR, CDR2 FQNEAQ (reference sequence). The CDR3 runs to 16 residues. DNA for the CDR3: TGTGCCAGCAGCCTCGATAGGATAGCGGTGGGCACTGAAGCTTTCTTT. Translated: CASSLDRIAVGTEAFF.

CDR3 sequence: CSVESRGSYEQYF. As DNA, the CDR3 is TGCAGCGTTGAAAGTCGGGGCTCCTACGAGCAGTACTTC. The V gene is TRBV29-1, the J gene TRBJ2-7; the D gene is possibly TRBD2 (5 bases). The length of the CDR3 is 13 residues. Germline CDR1 and CDR2: SQVTM and ANQGSEA. Trimming stripped 2 bases from V and 0 bases from J, with 8 bases between.

The chain couples TRBV19 to TRBJ1-1; the D gene is possibly TRBD1 (6 bases). The germline V gene has CDR1 LNHDA and CDR2 SQIVND (reference sequence). V shed 7 bases and J shed 5 bases, with 23 bases lying between them. This CDR3 is 16 amino acids long. CDR3 nucleotide sequence: TGTGCCAGTAACCTCTCAGGGGAGGGAGGAGGTACTGAAGCTTTCTTT. As protein: CASNLSGEGGGTEAFF.

This clone appeared once. The J gene is TRBJ2-5, the V gene TRBV30; 7 bases are a match to TRBD1. CDR1 and CDR2 from the germline V gene are GTSNPN and SVGIG (reference sequence). Losses at the gene ends were 4 bases for V and 11 bases for J; bases not matched to a gene: 10. The CDR3 covers 12 residues. The CDR3 reads CAWNPHRQGQYF. DNA of the CDR3: TGTGCCTGGAACCCCCACAGACAGGGACAGTACTTC.

V and J are TRBV5-1 and TRBJ2-3; D is possibly TRBD2 (5 bases). The V end was cut by 4 bases, the J end by 4 bases, with 19 bases between. Germline V gene lookup returns CDR1 SGHRS and CDR2 YFSETQ. This CDR3 is built from 16 residues. The CDR3 here is CASSHIVLGSADTQYF. For the CDR3, the DNA is TGCGCCAGCAGCCACATCGTCCTAGGGAGCGCAGATACGCAGTATTTT.

This rearrangement joins TRBV5-6 to TRBJ1-1; 7 bases align to TRBD1. V shed 3 bases, J shed 2 bases, and the junction held 10 bases outside the gene matches. Germline V gene lookup returns CDR1 SGHDT and CDR2 YYEEEE. CDR3 length: 16 amino acids. The CDR3, as DNA: TGTGCCAGCAGCTGGACAGGAACCCCAGGAAACACTGAAGCTTTCTTT. Residues: CASSWTGTPGNTEAFF.

This rearrangement joins TRBV7-2 to TRBJ2-7, with 10 bases fitting TRBD1. J lost 3 bases, V lost 3 bases, and 5 bases had no gene match. Germline V CDR1 and CDR2: SGHTA, FQGNSA. CDR3 length equals 15 residues. CDR3 sequence: CASSFRDRGFYEQYF. The CDR3 coding sequence is TGTGCCAGCAGCTTCCGGGACAGGGGCTTCTACGAGCAGTACTTC.

The chain is built from TRBV18 and TRBJ1-6; 10 bases align to TRBD1. The CDR3 totals 18 residues. V was pared by 4 bases and J by 8 bases, with 14 bases of the junction left unmatched. The germline V gene encodes CDR1 KGHSH and CDR2 LQKENI. The CDR3 region is CASSRRFGTGDIDSPLHF. The CDR3 DNA is TGTGCCAGCTCACGAAGGTTCGGGACAGGGGACATAGATTCACCCCTCCACTTT. Filled out from reference TRBV18 and TRBJ1-6, the complete variable domain reads NAGVMQNPRHLVRRRGQEARLRCSPMKGHSHVYWYRQLPEEGLKFMVYLQKENIIDESGMPKERFSAEFPKEGPSILRIQQVVRGDSAAYFCASSRRFGTGDIDSPLHFGNGTRLTVT.

The sample holds many counts of this clone. The genes are TRBV6-1 and TRBJ1-5, with 12 bases aligning to TRBD1. The junction had 5 bases not matched to a gene; V was cut back by 4 bases and J by 7 bases. This CDR3 is 15 amino acids long. Germline values: CDR1 MNHNS, CDR2 SASEGT. CDR3 sequence reads: CASSVSGTGGQPQHF. CDR3 DNA sequence: TGTGCCAGCAGTGTCTCCGGGACAGGGGGCCAGCCCCAGCATTTT.

This chain links TRBV7-9 with TRBJ2-2; 9 nucleotides agree with TRBD2. V dropped 1 base and J dropped 4; count of bases not matched to a gene: 7. There are 17 residues in the CDR3. Per the germline V gene, CDR1 is SEHNR and CDR2 is FQNEAQ (reference sequence). The CDR3 loop is CASSLGVAGAGTGELFF. The CDR3 coding sequence is TGTGCCAGCAGCTTAGGGGTAGCGGGGGCCGGCACCGGGGAGCTGTTTTTT.

The V call is TRBV4-3, the J call TRBJ2-2; D unclear. The CDR3 covers 15 residues. CDR1 is LGHNA and CDR2 is YSLEER in the germline V gene. The V and J ends lost 0 bases and 1 base respectively, with 6 bases between them. CDR3 sequence: CASSQETGNTGELFF. CDR3 DNA sequence: TGCGCCAGCAGCCAAGAAACCGGGAACACCGGGGAGCTGTTTTTT.

The rearrangement uses TRBV2 and TRBJ2-7; 12 bases agree with TRBD2. After removal of 5 bases from V and 0 bases from J, the junction contained 2 bases not matched to a gene. The CDR3 runs to 15 residues. Looked up from germline, CDR1 is SNHLY and CDR2 is FYNNEI. CDR3 in DNA: TGTGCCAGCAGTCTAGCGGGGGGGAACTCCTACGAGCAGTACTTC. This translates into CASSLAGGNSYEQYF. The variable domain in full, completed from reference TRBV2 and TRBJ2-7, reads EPEVTQTPSHQVTQMGQEVILRCVPISNHLYFYWYRQILGQKVEFLVSFYNNEISEKSEIFDDQFSVERPDGSNFTLKIRSTKLEDSAMYFCASSLAGGNSYEQYFGPGTRLTVT.

This sequence joins TRBV19 and TRBJ2-6, with D possibly TRBD2 on 5 matching bases. The CDR3 has 15 amino acids. Per germline, CDR1 LNHDA and CDR2 SQIVND (reference sequence). The V end was cut by 6 bases, the J end by 4 bases, with 13 bases between. Here the CDR3 DNA reads TGTGCCAGTAGCAGGACTCCGGGAGGGGCCAACGTCCTGACTTTC. Its translation is CASSRTPGGANVLTF.

This clone was detected only a few times. The J gene is TRBJ2-1, the V gene TRBV27; 9 nucleotides line up with TRBD2. Germline V CDR1 and CDR2: MNHEY, SMNVEV (reference sequence). The trim removed 2 bases at V and 8 bases at J, leaving 7 bases unmatched. CDR3 length: 15 amino acids. CDR3 loop: CASSLRASGEYEQFF. As DNA, the CDR3 is TGTGCCAGCAGTTTAAGGGCTAGCGGGGAGTATGAGCAGTTCTTC.

The V gene is TRBV7-9, the J gene TRBJ2-1, with D tentatively TRBD1 (5 bases). V was shortened by 5 bases and J by 5 bases, with 10 bases between the two germline ends. This CDR3 is built from 13 residues. Germline CDR1 reads SEHNR; CDR2 reads FQNEAQ (reference sequence). CDR3 sequence reads: CASSLGPNNEQFF. The CDR3 DNA reads as TGTGCCAGCAGCCTGGGGCCAAACAATGAGCAGTTCTTC.

This clone was seen only a few times. The chain uses TRBV30 and TRBJ1-1, with 8 nucleotides matching TRBD1. After removal of 5 bases from V and 4 bases from J, the junction contained 6 bases not matched to a gene. Germline V lookup: CDR1 GTSNPN, CDR2 SVGIG (reference sequence). The CDR3 is 13 amino acids. The CDR3 reads CAWDRGLATEAFF. Written as DNA, the CDR3 is TGTGCCTGGGACAGGGGTCTGGCCACTGAAGCTTTCTTT.

The chain uses TRBV5-1 and TRBJ2-2, with D perhaps matching TRBD1 (6 bases). This CDR3 has 16 residues. Trimming removed 2 bases at V and 4 bases at J, with 15 bases between. CDR1 and CDR2 (germline): SGHRS, YFSETQ. The CDR3 region is CASSLRGSLGTGELFF. CDR3 bases: TGCGCCAGCAGCTTAAGGGGGTCCCTGGGCACCGGGGAGCTGTTTTTT.

The chain combines TRBV6-5 with TRBJ2-3, with 12 bases fitting TRBD2. Germline values: CDR1 MNHEY, CDR2 SVGAGI. The CDR3 extends over 15 amino acids. V was clipped by 6 bases and J by 6 bases; unmatched bases: 7. CDR3: CASSRTSGVGDTQYF. The CDR3 DNA reads TGTGCCAGCAGCCGGACTAGCGGGGTGGGTGATACGCAGTATTTT.

This chain links TRBV2 with TRBJ2-7; D is ambiguous. V was shortened by 3 bases and J by 3 bases, with 3 bases between the two germline ends. CDR3 size: 11 residues. Germline V gene lookup returns CDR1 SNHLY and CDR2 FYNNEI. The CDR3 loop reads CASSDVYEQYF. CDR3 DNA: TGTGCCAGCAGTGACGTCTACGAGCAGTACTTC.

V and J are TRBV7-6 and TRBJ2-1, with 9 nucleotides matching TRBD1. The CDR3 sequence is 15 residues long. Trimming removed 5 bases from V and 6 bases from J; junction bases left unmatched: 8. Germline lookup yields CDR1 SGHVS and CDR2 FNYEAQ. CDR3 region: CASSTPGQGVNEQFF. Here the CDR3 DNA reads TGTGCCAGCAGCACCCCGGGACAGGGCGTCAATGAGCAGTTCTTC.

The rearrangement joins TRBV7-6 to TRBJ2-2; a weak D match, TRBD2 (7 bases). Between the trimmed V and J ends, which lost 5 bases and 5 bases, there was a span of 24 bases. CDR1 is SGHVS, CDR2 FNYEAQ, per germline. The CDR3 sequence is 18 residues long. The chain's CDR3 is CASSLHHPGGHFTGELFF. CDR3 in DNA: TGTGCCAGCAGCCTACACCATCCCGGGGGGCACTTTACCGGGGAGCTGTTTTTT.

The chain joins TRBV4-2 to TRBJ2-3; 10 bases match TRBD2. Losses at the gene ends were 1 base for V and 1 base for J; bases not matched to a gene: 2. Germline CDR1 and CDR2: LGHNA and YNFKEQ. CDR3 length: 16 amino acids. CDR3 protein: CASSQVGLAGTDTQYF. DNA of the CDR3: TGTGCCAGCAGCCAAGTTGGACTAGCGGGCACAGATACGCAGTATTTT.

The chain has TRBV2 and TRBJ2-1, with TRBD2 matching 9 bases. V dropped 7 bases and J dropped 4; count of bases not matched to a gene: 8. This CDR3 has 15 residues. The germline CDR1 and CDR2 sequences are SNHLY and FYNNEI. CDR3 sequence: CASMQAGGRYNEQFF. In DNA form, the CDR3 reads TGTGCCAGCATGCAAGCGGGGGGTAGATACAATGAGCAGTTCTTC.

The chain employs TRBV7-3 and TRBJ1-3; D may be TRBD1 (6 bases). Germline CDR1 reads SGHTA; CDR2 reads FQGTGA. Trimming removed 8 bases from V and 0 bases from J, with 20 bases in between. CDR3 length: 17 amino acids. In DNA, the CDR3 is TGTGCCAGCCTCCAATTCCCGGACAGCCTCTCTGGAAACACCATATATTTT. Translated: CASLQFPDSLSGNTIYF.

This clone was counted once. The gene calls are TRBV30 and TRBJ2-7; the D is unclear. V was pared by 4 bases and J by 2 bases, with 9 bases between. Germline V gene sequence: CDR1 GTSNPN, CDR2 SVGIG (reference sequence). The CDR3 is made up of 12 amino acids. The CDR3 here is CAWIRYPYEQYF. CDR3 nucleotides: TGTGCCTGGATCAGATACCCCTACGAGCAGTACTTC.